The 8 T cell receptor beta chains below were found in one sample sequenced in a study of blood T cell repertoires in COVID-19. The table came from immunoSEQ multiplex PCR; TCRdb's copy has only in-frame clones and leaves some out. The data show 25,000 to 35,000 clones, with approximately 86% seen just once and 9.5% to 15% held by the top ten. Specimen: peripheral blood. These receptors were collected from a human donor in a cohort sampled during active COVID-19. The donor label of this sample is uncertain.

The J gene is TRBJ2-7, the V gene TRBV6-6; 9 bases match TRBD2. Losses at the gene ends were 7 bases for V and 2 bases for J; bases not matched to a gene: 12. Germline CDR1 and CDR2: MNHNY and SVGAGI (reference sequence). The CDR3 is 16 residues long. DNA of the CDR3: TGTGCCAGCATTGGTGGAGTAGCGGGGGTACCCTACGAGCAGTACTTC. As protein: CASIGGVAGVPYEQYF.

This clone was found once. The chain combines TRBV19 with TRBJ1-2; D is ambiguous. The CDR3 has 14 residues. The ends were cut back, 2 bases at V and 4 bases at J, with 11 bases in the middle. Germline CDR1 reads LNHDA; CDR2 reads SQIVND (reference sequence). The CDR3 sequence is CASSIITASYGYTF. In DNA form, the CDR3 reads TGTGCCAGTAGTATAATAACAGCCAGCTATGGCTACACCTTC.

The rearrangement uses TRBV15 and TRBJ1-4; D is possibly TRBD1 (5 bases). The length of the CDR3 is 15 residues. In germline, CDR1 is LNHNV, CDR2 YYDKDF (reference sequence). Deletions cut 5 bases from V and 0 bases from J, with 10 bases between. The CDR3 here is CATSRGGATNEKLFF. DNA for the CDR3: TGTGCCACCAGCCGTGGGGGGGCAACTAATGAAAAACTGTTTTTT.

V and J are TRBV5-1 and TRBJ2-1; possible D gene TRBD1, 5 bases. The CDR3 totals 15 residues. V was clipped by 2 bases and J by 7 bases, with 16 bases between them. Germline CDR1 and CDR2: SGHRS and YFSETQ. The CDR3 nucleotides are TGCGCCAGCAGCTTTTTCCTTACAGGCGAGAATGAGCAGTTCTTC. Its translation is CASSFFLTGENEQFF. The full variable domain, its missing parts supplied by reference TRBV5-1 and TRBJ2-1, is KAGVTQTPRYLIKTRGQQVTLSCSPISGHRSVSWYQQTPGQGLQFLFEYFSETQRNKGNFPGRFSGRQFSNSRSEMNVSTLELGDSALYLCASSFFLTGENEQFFGPGTRLTVL.

The chain couples TRBV27 to TRBJ2-3; TRBD1 matches at 8 bases. J lost 0 bases, V lost 5 bases, and 4 bases had no gene match. Germline V CDR1 and CDR2: MNHEY, SMNVEV (reference sequence). There are 15 residues in the CDR3. CDR3 protein: CASSAWTGSTDTQYF. For the CDR3, the DNA is TGTGCCAGCAGTGCCTGGACAGGGAGCACAGATACGCAGTATTTT.

The chain couples TRBV11-3 to TRBJ1-1; D is undetermined. Trimming stripped 2 bases from V and 1 base from J, with 5 bases between. Germline V gives CDR1 SGHNT, CDR2 YENEEA. The CDR3 sequence is 13 residues long. CDR3 nucleotide sequence: TGTGCCAGCAGCTTAAGGAGGAACACTGAAGCTTTCTTT. Translation: CASSLRRNTEAFF.

The chain is built from TRBV18 and TRBJ1-5, with TRBD1 identical over 9 bases. Germline V gene data show CDR1 as KGHSH and CDR2 as LQKENI. This CDR3 contains 15 residues. The trim removed 6 bases at V and 1 base at J, leaving 4 bases unmatched. The CDR3: CASSPGTGSNQPQHF. CDR3 DNA sequence: TGTGCCAGCTCTCCCGGGACAGGGAGCAATCAGCCCCAGCATTTT.

The chain is built from TRBV5-1 and TRBJ1-3; unclear D gene. Germline CDR1 SGHRS, CDR2 YFSETQ. The CDR3 is made up of 16 amino acids. Trimming stripped 1 base from V and 0 bases from J, with 11 bases between. Here the CDR3 reads CASSLSSQISGNTIYF. The CDR3 bases are TGCGCCAGCAGCTTGTCGTCACAGATCTCTGGAAACACCATATATTTT.